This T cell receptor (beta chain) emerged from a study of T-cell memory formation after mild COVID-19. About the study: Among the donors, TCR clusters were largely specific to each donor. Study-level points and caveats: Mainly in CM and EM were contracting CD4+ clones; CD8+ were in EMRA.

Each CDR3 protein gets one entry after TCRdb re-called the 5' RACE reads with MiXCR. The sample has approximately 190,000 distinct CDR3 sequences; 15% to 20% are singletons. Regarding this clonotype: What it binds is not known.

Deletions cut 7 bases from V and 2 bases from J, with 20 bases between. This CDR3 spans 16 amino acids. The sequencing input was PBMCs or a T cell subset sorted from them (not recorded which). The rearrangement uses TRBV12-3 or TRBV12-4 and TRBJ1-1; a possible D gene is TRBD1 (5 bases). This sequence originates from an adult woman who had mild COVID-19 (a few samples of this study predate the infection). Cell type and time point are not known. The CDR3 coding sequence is TGTGCCAGCACCCTCGGGGTAGGGACTTTAAACACTGAAGCTTTCTTT. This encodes CASTLGVGTLNTEAFF.